The next 28 T cell receptor beta chains were all read from a single sample in a study of cytomegalovirus exposure and HLA in healthy donors. Only in-frame clones appear in the TCRdb table, and some are missing; sequencing was by immunoSEQ multiplex PCR. The repertoire holds about 220,000 clones, roughly 88% seen once, with roughly 2.8% in the top ten. Source material: PBMCs. These TCRs come from a young woman in good health and CMV-seronegative.

A few counts support this clone. The chain uses TRBV2 and TRBJ1-5; D call uncertain. The germline V gene has CDR1 SNHLY and CDR2 FYNNEI. V lost 6 bases and J lost 6, with 12 bases in between. CDR3 length: 13 amino acids. The CDR3 is CASSEPRGQPQHF. CDR3 coding DNA: TGTGCCAGCAGCGAACCTCGGGGTCAGCCCCAGCATTTT.

In DNA form, the CDR3 reads TGTGCCAGCAGTGGGGGACAGTTCTACGAGCAGTACTTC. The encoded protein is CASSGGQFYEQYF. V usage is TRBV6-1 and J usage is TRBJ2-7; 7 bases fit TRBD1. Germline V gene data show CDR1 as MNHNS and CDR2 as SASEGT. This CDR3 comprises 13 residues. J gave up 3 bases and V 4 bases, and 3 bases lay outside the gene matches.

The V gene is TRBV6-4, the J gene TRBJ2-2; TRBD2 matches at 8 bases. The CDR3 has 15 amino acids. Germline CDR1 and CDR2: MRHNA and SNTAGT. Trimming removed 4 bases from V and 4 bases from J; junction bases left unmatched: 5. CDR3 region: CASSVSGGGTGELFF. For the CDR3, the DNA is TGTGCCAGCAGTGTGTCGGGAGGGGGCACCGGGGAGCTGTTTTTT.

This clone was seen a few times. The chain links TRBV2 to TRBJ1-5; D is uncertain. The CDR3 totals 13 residues. Per germline, CDR1 SNHLY and CDR2 FYNNEI. V dropped 10 bases and J dropped 3 bases, with 13 bases sitting between them. CDR3 bases: TGTGCCATACGAATCGGGGACAATCAGCCCCAGCATTTT. It is translated as CAIRIGDNQPQHF. The full variable domain, with the rest looked up from reference TRBV2 and TRBJ1-5, is EPEVTQTPSHQVTQMGQEVILRCVPISNHLYFYWYRQILGQKVEFLVSFYNNEISEKSEIFDDQFSVERPDGSNFTLKIRSTKLEDSAMYFCAIRIGDNQPQHFGDGTRLSIL.

This sequence joins TRBV7-8 and TRBJ2-1, with TRBD2 matching 10 bases. After removal of 4 bases from V and 8 bases from J, the junction contained 8 bases not matched to a gene. CDR1 and CDR2 from the germline V gene are SGHVS and FQNEAQ. This CDR3 has 15 residues. As DNA, the CDR3 is TGTGCCAGCAGCTCTAGCGGGAGTTTGGGATATGAGCAGTTCTTC. The encoded protein is CASSSSGSLGYEQFF. The full variable domain, completed using reference TRBV7-8 and TRBJ2-1, is GAGVSQSPRYKVAKRGQDVALRCDPISGHVSLFWYQQALGQGPEFLTYFQNEAQLDKSGLPSDRFFAERPEGSVSTLKIQRTQQEDSAVYLCASSSSGSLGYEQFFGPGTRLTVL.

The chain uses TRBV11-2 and TRBJ1-1; 8 bases match TRBD1. The CDR3 runs 16 residues. Germline V gene data show CDR1 as SGHAT and CDR2 as FQNNGV. With 1 base clipped from V and 5 bases from J, the junction kept 9 bases outside the gene matches. CDR3 in amino acids: CASSLGEQGAWTEAFF. DNA of the CDR3: TGTGCCAGCAGCTTAGGGGAGCAGGGGGCCTGGACTGAAGCTTTCTTT.

V usage is TRBV29-1 and J usage is TRBJ2-3; D is uncertain. Germline V gene sequence: CDR1 SQVTM, CDR2 ANQGSEA. The CDR3 extends over 13 amino acids. Trimming cost V 3 bases and J 1 base, with 8 bases left between them. The CDR3 is CSVESLGTDTQYF. CDR3 nucleotide sequence: TGCAGCGTTGAGAGCTTGGGCACAGATACGCAGTATTTT.

This sequence joins TRBV18 and TRBJ2-7; the match to TRBD1 covers 10 bases. The CDR3 contains 15 residues. Germline CDR1 reads KGHSH; CDR2 reads LQKENI. V shed 6 bases and J 2 bases; nucleotides not matched to a gene: 7. CDR3 loop: CASSATGTGAYEQYF. The DNA for the CDR3 is TGTGCCAGCTCCGCTACCGGGACAGGGGCCTACGAGCAGTACTTC.

The V and J genes are TRBV4-3 and TRBJ2-7; 11 nucleotides agree with TRBD2. CDR1 and CDR2 from the germline V gene are LGHNA and YSLEER. The CDR3 runs 17 residues. The J segment lost 4 bases and the V segment lost 0 bases, leaving 8 bases of the junction unmatched. The CDR3 loop reads CASSQDWATSGTYEQYF. The DNA for the CDR3 is TGCGCCAGCAGCCAAGATTGGGCGACTAGCGGGACTTACGAGCAGTACTTC.

The chain joins TRBV2 to TRBJ2-2, with 7 nucleotides matching TRBD2. The CDR3 consists of 15 residues. V trimming: 4 bases; J trimming: 4 bases; junction bases outside the gene matches: 6. The V gene's germline CDR1 is SNHLY and CDR2 FYNNEI. Written as DNA, the CDR3 is TGTGCCAGCAGTGTAAGATGGGGGGGCACCGGGGAGCTGTTTTTT. It is translated as CASSVRWGGTGELFF.

This clone occurred once. The V gene is TRBV6-5, the J gene TRBJ1-2; possibly TRBD1 for D (5 bases). CDR3 length equals 14 residues. V was pared by 7 bases and J by 1 base, with 13 bases between. Germline assignment: CDR1 MNHEY and CDR2 SVGAGI. The CDR3 loop reads CASTTGELNYGYTF. Written as DNA, the CDR3 is TGTGCCAGCACCACGGGGGAGCTTAACTATGGCTACACCTTC.

The rearrangement links TRBV28 to TRBJ2-7; D may be TRBD1 (6 bases). Looked up from germline, CDR1 is MDHEN and CDR2 is SYDVKM. V was clipped by 4 bases and J by 2 bases, with 18 bases between them. CDR3 size: 16 residues. CDR3 bases: TGTGCCAGCAGTTCCACGAAAGACAGGTTGACCTACGAGCAGTACTTC. Amino acids: CASSSTKDRLTYEQYF. The full variable domain, completed using reference TRBV28 and TRBJ2-7, is DVKVTQSSRYLVKRTGEKVFLECVQDMDHENMFWYRQDPGLGLRLIYFSYDVKMKEKGDIPEGYSVSREKKERFSLILESASTNQTSMYLCASSSTKDRLTYEQYFGPGTRLTVT.

The sample holds one count of this clone. J is TRBJ1-5 and V is TRBV19; no clear D gene. The germline V gene encodes CDR1 LNHDA and CDR2 SQIVND (reference sequence). The germline V and J ends were trimmed by 3 bases and 0 bases, with 12 bases remaining between them. The CDR3 extends over 16 amino acids. This chain's CDR3 is CASSIIGIHSNQPQHF. The CDR3 DNA reads TGTGCCAGTAGTATTATCGGGATACATAGCAATCAGCCCCAGCATTTT.

The chain has TRBV5-1 and TRBJ2-1; 9 nucleotides agree with TRBD1. V was pared by 2 bases and J by 6 bases, with 3 bases of the junction left unmatched. Germline CDR1 is SGHRS and CDR2 is YFSETQ. CDR3 length equals 14 residues. The CDR3 region is CASSFGQGSNEQFF. DNA for the CDR3: TGCGCCAGCAGCTTCGGACAGGGGTCCAATGAGCAGTTCTTC.

J is TRBJ2-7 and V is TRBV18; 11 nucleotides align to TRBD1. V dropped 6 bases and J dropped 2; count of bases not matched to a gene: 9. The germline gives CDR1 KGHSH, CDR2 LQKENI. The CDR3 totals 16 residues. CDR3 sequence: CASSGQGAISTYEQYF. The CDR3 coding sequence is TGTGCCAGCTCCGGACAGGGGGCCATATCCACCTACGAGCAGTACTTC.

The chain employs TRBV20-1 and TRBJ1-2; D call uncertain. CDR1 and CDR2 from the germline V gene are DFQATT and SNEGSKA (reference sequence). CDR3 length equals 11 residues. V was shortened by 3 bases and J by 4 bases, with 6 bases between the two germline ends. The CDR3 coding sequence is TGCAGTGCTAGGAACAGCTATGGCTACACCTTC. Protein product: CSARNSYGYTF.

The gene calls are TRBV2 and TRBJ2-2, with 8 bases identical to TRBD2. Germline assignment: CDR1 SNHLY and CDR2 FYNNEI. V gave up 3 bases and J gave up 3 bases; unmatched junction bases: 6. The CDR3 runs to 16 residues. CDR3 residues: CASSDQGTSDTGELFF. In nucleotides, the CDR3 is TGTGCCAGCAGTGATCAGGGGACTAGTGACACCGGGGAGCTGTTTTTT.

The rearrangement links TRBV9 to TRBJ1-1; D is ambiguous. The CDR3 length is 13 residues. V lost 0 bases and J 3 bases, leaving 6 bases between the germline ends. CDR1 is SGDLS, CDR2 YYNGEE, per germline. CDR3 sequence reads: CASSVGGDTEAFF. The CDR3, as DNA: TGTGCCAGCAGCGTAGGAGGCGACACTGAAGCTTTCTTT. Together with reference TRBV9 and TRBJ1-1, the CDR3 gives the full variable domain: DSGVTQTPKHLITATGQRVTLRCSPRSGDLSVYWYQQSLDQGLQFLIQYYNGEERAKGNILERFSAQQFPDLHSELNLSSLELGDSALYFCASSVGGDTEAFFGQGTRLTVV.

This clone was seen just once. The CDR3 DNA reads as TGCGCCAGCAGCTCAACAGGGACCCAAGATACGCAGTATTTT. It encodes CASSSTGTQDTQYF. V and J are TRBV5-1 and TRBJ2-3, with D maybe TRBD1 (6 bases). CDR1 SGHRS and CDR2 YFSETQ come from the germline V gene. Trimming shortened V by 3 bases and J by 5 bases, and 13 bases separated the two germline ends. There are 14 residues in the CDR3.

This clone has only one observation. The chain employs TRBV27 and TRBJ1-2; 7 bases match TRBD1. CDR1 and CDR2 (germline): MNHEY, SMNVEV (reference sequence). The length of the CDR3 is 14 residues. Trimming at V came to 4 bases and at J to 9 bases, leaving 11 bases not matched to a gene. CDR3 sequence reads: CASSSFPRGASYTF. The DNA of the CDR3 is TGTGCCAGCAGTTCCTTCCCCAGGGGGGCGAGCTACACCTTC.

The chain joins TRBV19 to TRBJ2-7; 10 nucleotides agree with TRBD1. With V trimmed by 5 bases and J by 2 bases, 6 bases remained unmatched. CDR1 and CDR2 (germline): LNHDA, SQIVND (reference sequence). This CDR3 comprises 15 residues. This CDR3 reads CASSSGQGVTYEQYF. CDR3 nucleotide sequence: TGTGCCAGTAGTTCCGGACAGGGGGTGACCTACGAGCAGTACTTC.

In this sample, this clone turned up a few times. The V and J genes are TRBV28 and TRBJ2-3, with D possibly being TRBD2 (5 bases). In germline, CDR1 is MDHEN, CDR2 SYDVKM. The CDR3 is 14 residues long. The germline V and J ends were trimmed by 6 bases and 3 bases, with 13 bases remaining between them. The chain's CDR3 is CASSGAEVTDTQYF. CDR3 DNA: TGTGCCAGCAGCGGCGCGGAGGTAACAGATACGCAGTATTTT.

DNA for the CDR3: TGTGCCAGCAGTGCTCGGCGGGAGTTAGGAGATACGCAGTATTTT. Encoded protein: CASSARRELGDTQYF. The chain carries TRBV2 and TRBJ2-3; 7 bases match TRBD2. In germline, CDR1 is SNHLY, CDR2 FYNNEI. The CDR3 extends over 15 amino acids. With 4 bases clipped from V and 5 bases from J, the junction kept 9 bases outside the gene matches. Together with reference TRBV2 and TRBJ2-3, the CDR3 gives the full variable domain: EPEVTQTPSHQVTQMGQEVILRCVPISNHLYFYWYRQILGQKVEFLVSFYNNEISEKSEIFDDQFSVERPDGSNFTLKIRSTKLEDSAMYFCASSARRELGDTQYFGPGTRLTVL.

This rearrangement joins TRBV5-1 to TRBJ1-1, with D unclear. Germline V lookup: CDR1 SGHRS, CDR2 YFSETQ. The length of the CDR3 is 13 residues. Trimming removed 4 bases from V and 11 bases from J, with 18 bases in between. CDR3 nucleotides: TGCGCCAGCAGCCCGCGGGCCGCGGGTGTTGCTTTCTTT. Amino acid sequence: CASSPRAAGVAFF.

The rearrangement joins TRBV28 to TRBJ1-2; perhaps TRBD1 as D (6 bases). CDR1 is MDHEN and CDR2 is SYDVKM in the germline V gene. V lost 3 bases and J lost 2, with 10 bases in between. The CDR3 sequence is 14 residues long. CDR3 sequence reads: CASSFGTRNYGYTF. Written as DNA, the CDR3 is TGTGCCAGCAGTTTTGGGACAAGGAACTATGGCTACACCTTC.

CDR3 region: CASSVSDNEQYF. CDR3 in DNA: TGTGCCAGCAGCGTATCAGATAACGAGCAGTACTTC. The chain uses TRBV9 and TRBJ2-7; the D is unclear. This CDR3 is 12 amino acids long. Deletions cut 1 base from V and 5 bases from J, with 7 bases between. The germline V gene encodes CDR1 SGDLS and CDR2 YYNGEE.

The CDR3 sequence: CASSQETDTTNEKLFF. CDR3 coding DNA: TGCGCCAGCAGCCAAGAAACGGACACAACTAATGAAAAACTGTTTTTT. The rearrangement links TRBV4-1 to TRBJ1-4; possibly TRBD1 for D (5 bases). Trimming shortened V by 0 bases and J by 0 bases, and 8 bases separated the two germline ends. Germline lookup yields CDR1 MGHRA and CDR2 YSYEKL. The CDR3 is made up of 16 amino acids.

J is TRBJ2-2 and V is TRBV14, with TRBD1 matching 7 bases. The CDR3 is 17 residues long. Germline V gives CDR1 SGHDN, CDR2 FVKESK. The ends lost 0 bases at V and 1 base at J; junction bases unmatched: 5. The DNA for the CDR3 is TGTGCCAGCAGCCAAGACCCCGGGACAGAGAACACCGGGGAGCTGTTTTTT. The encoded protein is CASSQDPGTENTGELFF.